Below, 27 T cell receptor beta chains from the same sample are listed, as sequenced in a study of T cell responses to AZD1222 COVID-19 vaccine. The protocol was immunoSEQ multiplex PCR, while the TCRdb copy is restricted to in-frame clones and leaves out a portion. The sample lists 150,000 to 200,000 clones, 94% occurring once. The sequenced sample was peripheral blood, obtained on day 0 of AZD1222 vaccination. Receptor source: an adult in good health.

This sequence joins TRBV19 and TRBJ1-1; D gene unclear. Trimming stripped 4 bases from V and 6 bases from J, with 6 bases between. This CDR3 has 11 amino acids. The germline gives CDR1 LNHDA, CDR2 SQIVND (reference sequence). Here the CDR3 DNA reads TGTGCCAGTAGTACCAGAGCTGAAGCTTTCTTT. This encodes CASSTRAEAFF.

V is TRBV3-1 (or the pseudogene TRBV3-2) and J is TRBJ2-1; D remains unclear. This CDR3 spans 12 amino acids. Germline assignment: CDR1 LGHDT and CDR2 YNNKEL (reference sequence). Between the trimmed V and J ends, which lost 0 bases and 7 bases, there was a span of 4 bases. The CDR3 sequence is CASSQDWNEQFF. In DNA, the CDR3 is TGTGCCAGCAGCCAAGATTGGAATGAGCAGTTCTTC.

The chain carries TRBV6-1 and TRBJ2-6; D perhaps matches TRBD2 (6 bases). Germline V gene sequence: CDR1 MNHNS, CDR2 SASEGT. Trimming removed 3 bases from V and 1 base from J, with 7 bases in between. This CDR3 comprises 15 residues. CDR3 nucleotides: TGTGCCAGCAGTGACGGGGGATCTGGGGCCAACGTCCTGACTTTC. Translated: CASSDGGSGANVLTF.

The chain links TRBV10-2 to TRBJ2-2; 9 positions match TRBD2. Trimming at V came to 4 bases and at J to 4 bases, leaving 7 bases not matched to a gene. Germline V gene lookup returns CDR1 WSHSY and CDR2 SAAADI. CDR3 length: 16 residues. The CDR3 region has the DNA TGCGCCAGCAGTGGGGCTAGCGGGATAAGCACCGGGGAGCTGTTTTTT. This gives the protein CASSGASGISTGELFF.

This chain connects TRBV7-8 to TRBJ2-1; TRBD1 agrees at 8 bases. Germline V CDR1 and CDR2: SGHVS, FQNEAQ. Trimming took 3 bases from V and 4 from J; bases not matched to a gene: 14. The CDR3 is 18 residues long. The CDR3 nucleotides are TGTGCCAGCAGCTTTGGGACAGGTCTTGGCCCTTCTTACAATGAGCAGTTCTTC. Protein product: CASSFGTGLGPSYNEQFF.

The chain is built from TRBV27 and TRBJ2-1; no clear D. CDR1 and CDR2 (germline): MNHEY, SMNVEV (reference sequence). The CDR3 is 13 amino acids. With 3 bases removed from V and 3 bases from J, the gap between germline ends came to 6 bases. CDR3 nucleotide sequence: TGTGCCAGCAGTTTGAGGAGCTACAATGAGCAGTTCTTC. Translation gives CASSLRSYNEQFF.

The genes are TRBV6-5 and TRBJ1-6; unclear D gene. Germline-derived CDR1 and CDR2 are MNHEY and SVGAGI. The CDR3 contains 15 residues. Trimming stripped 0 bases from V and 9 bases from J, with 12 bases between. For the CDR3, the DNA is TGTGCCAGCAGTTACTCGATAAGGGCAGGTTCACCCCTCCACTTT. It encodes CASSYSIRAGSPLHF.

The chain couples TRBV11-2 to TRBJ2-7, with D unresolved. With 0 bases removed from V and 3 bases from J, the gap between germline ends came to 9 bases. The CDR3 sequence is 14 residues long. Germline CDR1 is SGHAT and CDR2 is FQNNGV. This CDR3 is CASSLDRAHYEQYF. CDR3 nucleotide sequence: TGTGCCAGCAGCTTAGACCGGGCCCACTACGAGCAGTACTTC. Looking up the rest from reference TRBV11-2 and TRBJ2-7 gives the full variable domain: EAGVAQSPRYKIIEKRQSVAFWCNPISGHATLYWYQQILGQGPKLLIQFQNNGVVDDSQLPKDRFSAERLKGVDSTLKIQPAKLEDSAVYLCASSLDRAHYEQYFGPGTRLTVT.

The chain is built from TRBV19 and TRBJ1-1; unclear D gene. Looked up from germline, CDR1 is LNHDA and CDR2 is SQIVND (reference sequence). Between the trimmed V and J ends, which lost 10 bases and 1 base, there was a span of 10 bases. CDR3 length: 12 amino acids. The CDR3 DNA reads TGTGCCACCCAACGGGGGAACACTGAAGCTTTCTTT. Residues: CATQRGNTEAFF.

This chain uses TRBV25-1 with TRBJ1-5; D possibly corresponds to TRBD1 (6 bases). V was cut by 8 bases and J by 3 bases, with 11 bases left in between. This CDR3 comprises 13 residues. Germline CDR1 is MGHDK and CDR2 is SYGVNS. The CDR3 spells CASGGQFNQPQHF. For the CDR3, the DNA is TGTGCCAGCGGTGGACAGTTCAATCAGCCCCAGCATTTT.

V gene TRBV5-1 combines with J gene TRBJ2-7, with D hard to call. The CDR3 is 13 amino acids. Per germline, CDR1 SGHRS and CDR2 YFSETQ. V was clipped by 0 bases and J by 1 base, with 5 bases between them. CDR3 loop: CASSLELSYEQYF. The CDR3 nucleotides read TGCGCCAGCAGCTTGGAGCTATCCTACGAGCAGTACTTC.

V usage is TRBV30 and J usage is TRBJ2-7, with no clear D. The CDR3 is 11 residues long. Trimming left V 7 bases short and J 3 bases short, with 10 bases between. Germline V lookup: CDR1 GTSNPN, CDR2 SVGIG (reference sequence). This CDR3 is CASRTGYEQYF. CDR3 nucleotide sequence: TGTGCCTCCCGGACGGGCTACGAGCAGTACTTC.

The genes are TRBV15 and TRBJ1-4; 10 bases are shared with TRBD1. The CDR3 sequence is 19 residues long. J lost 7 bases, V lost 0 bases, and 14 bases had no gene match. Per the germline V gene, CDR1 is LNHNV and CDR2 is YYDKDF (reference sequence). As DNA, the CDR3 is TGTGCCACCAGCAGAGATCCGGGACAGGGGAGAGCATTTGGTGAAAAACTGTTTTTT. Its protein is CATSRDPGQGRAFGEKLFF.

CDR3 loop: CASSLDEAGYQFF. DNA of the CDR3: TGTGCCAGCAGCTTAGATGAGGCGGGATACCAGTTCTTC. The chain links TRBV11-3 to TRBJ2-1, with D perhaps TRBD2 (6 bases). V was trimmed by 0 bases and J by 13 bases, leaving 13 bases between them. Germline values: CDR1 SGHNT, CDR2 YENEEA. This CDR3 has 13 amino acids.

The chain combines TRBV19 with TRBJ1-5, with TRBD1 as a possible D gene (5 bases). The V gene's germline CDR1 is LNHDA and CDR2 SQIVND (reference sequence). This CDR3 is built from 14 residues. V shed 11 bases and J shed 2 bases, with 16 bases lying between them. The CDR3, as DNA: TGTGCCGCCCAAGCGGGCAGGGGCAATCAGCCCCAGCATTTT. Protein: CAAQAGRGNQPQHF.

The rearrangement links TRBV7-8 to TRBJ1-1, with D uncertain. V lost 2 bases to trimming and J lost 1 base, with 8 bases between them. In germline, CDR1 is SGHVS, CDR2 FQNEAQ. The CDR3 extends over 14 amino acids. The CDR3 reads CASSLYGRNTEAFF. CDR3 in DNA: TGTGCCAGCAGCTTATACGGCAGGAACACTGAAGCTTTCTTT. Complete variable domain (other parts from reference TRBV7-8 and TRBJ1-1): GAGVSQSPRYKVAKRGQDVALRCDPISGHVSLFWYQQALGQGPEFLTYFQNEAQLDKSGLPSDRFFAERPEGSVSTLKIQRTQQEDSAVYLCASSLYGRNTEAFFGQGTRLTVV.

This clone was picked up one time. This rearrangement joins TRBV28 to TRBJ1-6; D remains unclear. Looked up from germline, CDR1 is MDHEN and CDR2 is SYDVKM. The CDR3 runs 13 residues. Trimming took off 6 bases at V and 8 bases at J, with 11 bases between the two ends. Here the CDR3 DNA reads TGTGCCAGCAGGGAAGATCCCCATTCACCCCTCCACTTT. It translates to CASREDPHSPLHF. Looking up the rest from reference TRBV28 and TRBJ1-6 gives the full variable domain: DVKVTQSSRYLVKRTGEKVFLECVQDMDHENMFWYRQDPGLGLRLIYFSYDVKMKEKGDIPEGYSVSREKKERFSLILESASTNQTSMYLCASREDPHSPLHFGNGTRLTVT.

The chain carries TRBV27 and TRBJ1-5, with 10 bases that match TRBD1. CDR3 length: 18 residues. Germline trimming cut 2 bases from V and 2 bases from J; bases unmatched to any gene: 9. Germline V lookup: CDR1 MNHEY, CDR2 SMNVEV (reference sequence). In DNA form, the CDR3 reads TGTGCCAGCAGTTTAAGTTGGGGACAGGGGTTTGGCAATCAGCCCCAGCATTTT. Translated: CASSLSWGQGFGNQPQHF.

This chain connects TRBV11-2 to TRBJ1-1; D unclear. Germline CDR1 is SGHAT and CDR2 is FQNNGV. CDR3 length: 14 amino acids. The germline V and J ends were trimmed by 4 bases and 6 bases, with 15 bases remaining between them. The CDR3 DNA sequence: TGTGCCAGCAGCTCCGTAGGAGGGTTCGCTGAAGCTTTCTTT. This codes for CASSSVGGFAEAFF.

The CDR3 loop reads CASSVDGATDTQYF. CDR3 nucleotides: TGTGCCAGCAGCGTAGACGGGGCCACAGATACGCAGTATTTT. V usage is TRBV9 and J usage is TRBJ2-3; tentatively, D is TRBD1 or TRBD2 (5 bases each). V lost 0 bases and J lost 2, with 7 bases in between. The germline CDR1 and CDR2 sequences are SGDLS and YYNGEE. CDR3 length: 14 residues. The full variable domain, with the rest looked up from reference TRBV9 and TRBJ2-3, is DSGVTQTPKHLITATGQRVTLRCSPRSGDLSVYWYQQSLDQGLQFLIQYYNGEERAKGNILERFSAQQFPDLHSELNLSSLELGDSALYFCASSVDGATDTQYFGPGTRLTVL.

The CDR3 spells CASSLADSTGELFF. The CDR3 nucleotides are TGTGCCAGCTCACTAGCGGACTCCACCGGGGAGCTGTTTTTT. This chain connects TRBV18 to TRBJ2-2; D is possibly TRBD2 (6 bases). V gave up 4 bases and J gave up 4 bases, with 10 bases separating them. The CDR3 has 14 amino acids. The germline CDR1 and CDR2 sequences are KGHSH and LQKENI.

The J gene is TRBJ2-7, the V gene TRBV29-1; D ambiguous. The CDR3 consists of 14 residues. The V and J ends lost 5 bases and 2 bases respectively, with 16 bases between them. CDR1 and CDR2 (germline): SQVTM, ANQGSEA. CDR3 DNA sequence: TGCAGCGTTCCGCTGGCAGGCCGGCCCTACGAGCAGTACTTC. It yields the protein CSVPLAGRPYEQYF.

The chain has TRBV28 and TRBJ1-2, with TRBD1 as a possible D gene (5 bases). CDR1 and CDR2 from the germline V gene are MDHEN and SYDVKM. The ends were cut back, 5 bases at V and 8 bases at J, with 15 bases in the middle. There are 13 residues in the CDR3. CDR3 in DNA: TGTGCCAGCAGTCGCGTTGGAGGGGTAGGCTACACCTTC. Translation: CASSRVGGVGYTF.

The gene calls are TRBV27 and TRBJ2-6; 7 bases are a match to TRBD2. CDR3 size: 16 residues. V shed 4 bases and J 0 bases; nucleotides not matched to a gene: 3. The germline CDR1 and CDR2 sequences are MNHEY and SMNVEV (reference sequence). The CDR3 DNA sequence: TGTGCCAGCAGTTCCCAGCGGGGCTCTGGGGCCAACGTCCTGACTTTC. Its protein product is CASSSQRGSGANVLTF.

This clone was seen once. The rearrangement uses TRBV29-1 and TRBJ2-7; possibly TRBD1 for D (5 bases). V lost 6 bases and J 1 base, leaving 13 bases between the germline ends. CDR1 is SQVTM and CDR2 is ANQGSEA in the germline V gene. This CDR3 region has 13 residues. The CDR3 DNA follows: TGCAGCGTAAGAGGCAGGGTTTCCTACGAGCAGTACTTC. Translated: CSVRGRVSYEQYF.

The chain couples TRBV7-9 to TRBJ1-2, with D possibly TRBD1 on 6 matching bases. Germline CDR1 reads SEHNR; CDR2 reads FQNEAQ (reference sequence). V lost 1 base to trimming and J lost 4 bases, with 10 bases between them. The CDR3 covers 14 residues. CDR3 sequence (DNA): TGTGCCAGCAGCTTAGGGGGGCTAGGCTATGGCTACACCTTC. It is translated as CASSLGGLGYGYTF.

This rearrangement joins TRBV7-9 to TRBJ1-2, with TRBD1 as a possible D gene (5 bases). Trimming removed 1 base at V and 4 bases at J, with 10 bases between. This CDR3 region has 14 residues. Germline loops: CDR1 SEHNR, CDR2 FQNEAQ (reference sequence). The CDR3 reads CASSLEGPGYGYTF. CDR3 bases: TGTGCCAGCAGCTTAGAGGGGCCGGGCTATGGCTACACCTTC.